This is a list of T cell receptor beta chains from one sample in a study of blood T cell repertoires in COVID-19. Method: immunoSEQ multiplex PCR; TCRdb's copy keeps in-frame clones and lacks some. The profile shows around 100,000 clones, 85% of them singletons. Sequencing input: peripheral blood. The receptors were gathered from a human donor in a cohort sampled during active COVID-19. Both conserved end residues are part of each CDR3. D genes are given only for firm matches. The listing skips clone size in some rows; elsewhere it reads once, few, many or a size class.

v_call: TRBV6-5; j_call: TRBJ2-7; d_call: NA; clone_size: NA; cdr3_aa: CASTGRGLYEQYF; cdr3_nt: TGTGCCAGCACTGGGAGAGGACTTTACGAGCAGTACTTC
v_call: TRBV4-2; j_call: TRBJ1-2; d_call: TRBD1; clone_size: few; cdr3_aa: CASSQDRAGQGADGYTF; cdr3_nt: TGTGCCAGCAGCCAAGATCGGGCTGGACAGGGGGCTGATGGCTACACCTTC
v_call: TRBV7-2; j_call: TRBJ2-7; d_call: NA; clone_size: once; cdr3_aa: CASSSPPGVSYEQYF; cdr3_nt: TGTGCCAGCAGTTCCCCCCCGGGGGTGTCCTACGAGCAGTACTTC
v_call: TRBV7-2; j_call: TRBJ2-2; d_call: TRBD1; clone_size: NA; cdr3_aa: CASSLRTGAGTGELFF; cdr3_nt: TGTGCCAGCAGCTTACGGACAGGGGCTGGCACCGGGGAGCTGTTTTTT
v_call: TRBV28; j_call: TRBJ1-5; d_call: TRBD1; clone_size: NA; cdr3_aa: CAGTGQGEGNQPQHF; cdr3_nt: TGTGCCGGCACAGGACAGGGGGAAGGGAATCAGCCCCAGCATTTT
v_call: TRBV7-8; j_call: TRBJ1-1; d_call: TRBD1; clone_size: many; cdr3_aa: CASSFTTRLGQVNTEAFF; cdr3_nt: TGTGCCAGCAGCTTTACTACCCGCCTGGGACAGGTGAACACTGAAGCTTTCTTT
v_call: TRBV9; j_call: TRBJ1-5; d_call: NA; clone_size: NA; cdr3_aa: CASSPPSNQPQHF; cdr3_nt: TGTGCCAGCAGCCCCCCAAGCAATCAGCCCCAGCATTTT
v_call: TRBV7-9; j_call: TRBJ1-1; d_call: TRBD1; clone_size: NA; cdr3_aa: CASSPRQGKTMNTEAFF; cdr3_nt: TGTGCCAGCAGCCCCAGACAGGGGAAAACCATGAACACTGAAGCTTTCTTT
v_call: TRBV3-1/TRBV3-2; j_call: TRBJ1-1; d_call: NA; clone_size: NA; cdr3_aa: CASSHRWNTEAFF; cdr3_nt: TGTGCCAGCAGCCACCGGTGGAACACTGAAGCTTTCTTT
v_call: TRBV3-1/TRBV3-2; j_call: TRBJ1-2; d_call: NA; clone_size: NA; cdr3_aa: CASSQVGRDLRYGYTF; cdr3_nt: TGTGCCAGCAGCCAAGTCGGGAGGGATTTGAGGTATGGCTACACCTTC
v_call: TRBV6-5; j_call: TRBJ2-3; d_call: TRBD1; clone_size: NA; cdr3_aa: CASRDRADGTDTQYF; cdr3_nt: TGTGCCAGCAGGGACAGGGCTGACGGCACAGATACGCAGTATTTT
v_call: TRBV7-2; j_call: TRBJ1-3; d_call: NA; clone_size: few; cdr3_aa: CASSLAGGPASGNTIYF; cdr3_nt: TGTGCCAGCAGCTTAGCGGGGGGACCGGCCTCTGGAAACACCATATATTTT
v_call: TRBV9; j_call: TRBJ2-3; d_call: TRBD2; clone_size: NA; cdr3_aa: CAPNLLADTDTQYF; cdr3_nt: TGTGCCCCAAACCTGCTAGCGGACACAGATACGCAGTATTTT
v_call: TRBV12-3/TRBV12-4; j_call: TRBJ2-7; d_call: NA; clone_size: once; cdr3_aa: CASSFDSSYEQYF; cdr3_nt: TGTGCCAGCAGTTTTGACAGCTCCTACGAGCAGTACTTC
v_call: TRBV4-1; j_call: TRBJ2-7; d_call: TRBD1; clone_size: NA; cdr3_aa: CASSPGTGKTYEQYF; cdr3_nt: TGCGCCAGCAGCCCAGGGACAGGGAAGACTTACGAGCAGTACTTC
v_call: TRBV27; j_call: TRBJ2-3; d_call: NA; clone_size: NA; cdr3_aa: CASSPALRLRGTDTQYF; cdr3_nt: TGTGCCAGCAGTCCCGCCCTACGACTACGAGGCACAGATACGCAGTATTTT
v_call: TRBV6-2/TRBV6-3; j_call: TRBJ1-1; d_call: NA; clone_size: NA; cdr3_aa: CASSYGGVDTEAFF; cdr3_nt: TGTGCCAGCAGTTACGGGGGGGTAGACACTGAAGCTTTCTTT
v_call: TRBV6-5; j_call: TRBJ2-2; d_call: NA; clone_size: NA; cdr3_aa: CASRGSGNPTGELFF; cdr3_nt: TGTGCCAGCAGGGGATCGGGAAACCCCACCGGGGAGCTGTTTTTT
v_call: TRBV19; j_call: TRBJ1-6; d_call: TRBD1; clone_size: few; cdr3_aa: CASSIPSDRLSSYNSPLHF; cdr3_nt: TGTGCCAGTAGTATCCCCTCGGACAGGCTGAGCTCCTATAATTCACCCCTCCACTTT
v_call: TRBV9; j_call: TRBJ2-1; d_call: NA; clone_size: once; cdr3_aa: CASSVAPSSYNEQFF; cdr3_nt: TGTGCCAGCAGCGTAGCACCTAGCTCCTACAATGAGCAGTTCTTC
v_call: TRBV11-2; j_call: TRBJ2-1; d_call: NA; clone_size: NA; cdr3_aa: CASSPRLGDSYNEQFF; cdr3_nt: TGTGCCAGCAGCCCCCGACTAGGGGATTCCTACAATGAGCAGTTCTTC
v_call: TRBV2; j_call: TRBJ2-7; d_call: NA; clone_size: NA; cdr3_aa: CASSEVATAYEQYF; cdr3_nt: TGTGCCAGCAGTGAAGTCGCGACAGCCTACGAGCAGTACTTC